Following are 9 T cell receptor beta chains from one sample sequenced in a study of OX40 agonist ivuxolimab in advanced cancers. Assay: immunoSEQ multiplex PCR; the TCRdb copy retains only in-frame clones and omits some. The data contain more than 55,000 clones, around three quarters of them singletons. The sequenced sample was CD4+ or CD8+ T cells sorted from blood, obtained in a trial of the OX40 agonist ivuxolimab. These receptors originate from an adult with an advanced solid tumor such as melanoma, head and neck, liver or kidney cancer.

The rearrangement links TRBV19 to TRBJ1-5; the D is unclear. The CDR3 extends over 14 amino acids. V lost 9 bases and J 0 bases, leaving 12 bases between the germline ends. Per the germline V gene, CDR1 is LNHDA and CDR2 is SQIVND (reference sequence). The CDR3 DNA reads as TGTGCCAGCCGATGGCCCTATAGCAATCAGCCCCAGCATTTT. This translates into CASRWPYSNQPQHF.

The genes are TRBV27 and TRBJ1-2; possibly TRBD1 for D (6 bases). Germline loops: CDR1 MNHEY, CDR2 SMNVEV (reference sequence). The CDR3 spans 14 residues. Deletions cut 8 bases from V and 8 bases from J, with 21 bases between. The CDR3 protein is CASGAGPGERGYTF. CDR3 nucleotides: TGTGCCAGCGGAGCGGGTCCAGGGGAACGCGGCTACACCTTC.

V is TRBV15 and J is TRBJ2-5, with TRBD2 identical over 7 bases. Trimming removed 0 bases from V and 4 bases from J; junction bases left unmatched: 2. The CDR3 length is 14 residues. Germline V lookup: CDR1 LNHNV, CDR2 YYDKDF (reference sequence). The DNA for the CDR3 is TGTGCCACCAGCAGAGATCGCGGGGGAGAGACCCAGTACTTC. It encodes CATSRDRGGETQYF.

This clone has a single count. The genes are TRBV5-1 and TRBJ2-1; maybe TRBD2 (6 bases). Germline lookup yields CDR1 SGHRS and CDR2 YFSETQ. Deletions cut 4 bases from V and 5 bases from J, with 10 bases between. There are 13 residues in the CDR3. The CDR3 DNA is TGCGCCAGCAGCGGGGGACTCGACAATGAGCAGTTCTTC. This gives the protein CASSGGLDNEQFF.

The rearrangement joins TRBV18 to TRBJ1-5; D is unclear. The CDR3 consists of 15 residues. Germline loops: CDR1 KGHSH, CDR2 LQKENI. V was cut by 0 bases and J by 4 bases, with 10 bases left in between. The CDR3 is CASSPPWLANQPQHF. CDR3 DNA sequence: TGTGCCAGCTCACCACCCTGGTTGGCAAATCAGCCCCAGCATTTT.

J is TRBJ2-2 and V is TRBV10-3; D unclear. The length of the CDR3 is 15 residues. Trimming removed 3 bases at V and 4 bases at J, with 12 bases between. Germline values: CDR1 ENHRY, CDR2 SYGVKD. CDR3 loop: CAISDGVARTGELFF. The CDR3 DNA follows: TGTGCCATCAGTGATGGGGTAGCCCGCACCGGGGAGCTGTTTTTT.

The rearrangement uses TRBV7-9 and TRBJ2-5; D remains unclear. The germline V and J ends were trimmed by 8 bases and 1 base, with 11 bases remaining between them. This CDR3 contains 13 residues. Per germline, CDR1 SEHNR and CDR2 FQNEAQ (reference sequence). This CDR3 is CASRPTSQETQYF. In DNA form, the CDR3 reads TGTGCCAGCCGCCCGACGAGCCAAGAGACCCAGTACTTC.

This chain joins TRBV7-6 and TRBJ1-6, with TRBD1 matching over 10 bases. V lost 6 bases, J lost 7 bases, and 3 bases stayed unmatched. CDR1 SGHVS and CDR2 FNYEAQ come from the germline V gene. The CDR3 consists of 14 residues. The chain's CDR3 is CASRGQGENSPLHF. The DNA of the CDR3 is TGTGCCAGCAGAGGACAGGGGGAGAATTCACCCCTCCACTTT.

This clone was observed a few times. The chain is built from TRBV6-4 and TRBJ1-1; 7 positions agree with TRBD1. This CDR3 has 9 residues. With V trimmed by 10 bases and J by 10 bases, 3 bases remained unmatched. Germline lookup yields CDR1 MRHNA and CDR2 SNTAGT. This CDR3 reads CAIQGGAFF. In DNA form, the CDR3 reads TGTGCCATCCAGGGGGGAGCTTTCTTT.